One sample yielded the 28 T cell receptor beta chains listed below, sequenced in a study of shared clonotypes between healthy human individuals. Generated by immunoSEQ multiplex PCR, the TCRdb table keeps only in-frame clones and is missing some. Counted here are about 490,000 clones, approximately 79% occurring once; the ten biggest clones make up around 12%. Sequenced input: PBMCs. The source of these receptors is a woman aged 40 to 50 in good health. Some clones in this sample may be carry-over from other donors' samples.

The chain employs TRBV18 and TRBJ2-7, with D possibly being TRBD2 (6 bases). With 4 bases removed from V and 0 bases from J, the gap between germline ends came to 10 bases. The CDR3 extends over 14 amino acids. Germline V gene lookup returns CDR1 KGHSH and CDR2 LQKENI. The CDR3 region is CASSRSGSSYEQYF. The CDR3 DNA is TGTGCCAGCTCACGCTCCGGGAGCTCCTACGAGCAGTACTTC.

The rearrangement uses TRBV7-2 and TRBJ2-7; 13 nucleotides align to TRBD2. This CDR3 spans 16 amino acids. The germline V gene has CDR1 SGHTA and CDR2 FQGNSA. V trimming: 5 bases; J trimming: 4 bases; junction bases outside the gene matches: 8. The CDR3 DNA reads as TGTGCCAGCAGCAGAGAGGGGACTAGCGGGAATTACGAGCAGTACTTC. Translating it yields CASSREGTSGNYEQYF.

The chain recombines TRBV7-9 with TRBJ2-7, with D tentatively TRBD1 (5 bases). The CDR3 totals 13 residues. Trimming took off 3 bases at V and 2 bases at J, with 8 bases between the two ends. The germline V gene encodes CDR1 SEHNR and CDR2 FQNEAQ (reference sequence). The CDR3 sequence: CASSLDTTYEQYF. CDR3 nucleotides: TGTGCCAGCAGCTTGGACACCACCTACGAGCAGTACTTC.

The J gene is TRBJ2-2, the V gene TRBV5-1, with a tentative D call TRBD2 (5 bases). V shed 6 bases and J shed 2 bases, with 11 bases lying between them. The CDR3 is 14 residues long. The germline V gene encodes CDR1 SGHRS and CDR2 YFSETQ. The CDR3 protein is CASKKEANTGELFF. CDR3 sequence (DNA): TGCGCCAGCAAGAAGGAGGCCAACACCGGGGAGCTGTTTTTT.

The J gene is TRBJ2-2, the V gene TRBV6-6; the D call may be TRBD1 or TRBD2 (5 bases each). The germline V and J ends were trimmed by 10 bases and 5 bases, with 14 bases remaining between them. The CDR3 totals 13 residues. Per the germline V gene, CDR1 is MNHNY and CDR2 is SVGAGI (reference sequence). DNA of the CDR3: TGTGCCACCCTACTGGGGGAAACCGGGGAGCTGTTTTTT. It translates to CATLLGETGELFF.

V and J are TRBV2 and TRBJ2-6; D is undetermined. The CDR3 runs to 18 residues. CDR1 and CDR2 (germline): SNHLY, FYNNEI. Trimming took off 3 bases at V and 0 bases at J, with 15 bases between the two ends. The CDR3 DNA reads as TGTGCCAGCAGTGAGTTTGTAGGGTCCGGCTCTGGGGCCAACGTCCTGACTTTC. Amino acid sequence: CASSEFVGSGSGANVLTF.

This sequence joins TRBV23-1 and TRBJ2-2; D remains unclear. TRBV23-1 is recorded as an ORF, its role being uncertain. The CDR3 is 12 amino acids. Trimming cost V 4 bases and J 2 bases, with 2 bases left between them. CDR3 sequence: CASSPNTGELFF. CDR3 bases: TGCGCCAGCAGTCCCAACACCGGGGAGCTGTTTTTT.

The chain uses TRBV28 and TRBJ2-7; D may be TRBD1 (6 bases). The germline V gene encodes CDR1 MDHEN and CDR2 SYDVKM. V was shortened by 3 bases and J by 7 bases, with 13 bases between the two germline ends. This CDR3 has 13 amino acids. The CDR3 region has the DNA TGTGCCAGCAGTTTTTTCAGGGGCGGGGAGCAGTACTTC. Its translation: CASSFFRGGEQYF.

The chain combines TRBV30 with TRBJ1-2; 7 nucleotides match TRBD1. The CDR3 has 13 residues. Germline CDR1 is GTSNPN and CDR2 is SVGIG (reference sequence). V lost 2 bases and J lost 4; bases outside the gene matches: 4. The DNA for the CDR3 is TGTGCCTGGAGTACGACAGGGCGCTATGGCTACACCTTC. The encoded protein is CAWSTTGRYGYTF.

The chain couples TRBV4-3 to TRBJ2-2; D possibly corresponds to TRBD2 (6 bases). Per the germline V gene, CDR1 is LGHNA and CDR2 is YSLEER. CDR3 length equals 14 residues. V gave up 3 bases and J gave up 1 base, with 6 bases separating them. As DNA, the CDR3 is TGCGCCAGCAGCCATAGCGGGAACACCGGGGAGCTGTTTTTT. Translating gives CASSHSGNTGELFF.

V gene TRBV9 combines with J gene TRBJ2-2; tentatively, D is TRBD2 (7 bases). The germline V gene encodes CDR1 SGDLS and CDR2 YYNGEE. This CDR3 is built from 16 residues. The V end was cut by 3 bases, the J end by 6 bases, with 18 bases between. For the CDR3, the DNA is TGTGCCAGCAGCGAGCCATTCGGGGGGCGGGCCGGGGAGCTGTTTTTT. Protein sequence: CASSEPFGGRAGELFF.

The chain has TRBV28 and TRBJ2-5; possible D gene TRBD1, 6 bases. The CDR3 runs 13 residues. The V and J ends lost 6 bases and 1 base respectively, with 9 bases between them. Per germline, CDR1 MDHEN and CDR2 SYDVKM. The CDR3 DNA follows: TGTGCCAGCAGGGTAGGGGGCCAAGAGACCCAGTACTTC. Amino acid sequence: CASRVGGQETQYF.

This clone was picked up one time. The V gene is TRBV28, the J gene TRBJ1-4; a possible D gene is TRBD1 (5 bases). V was trimmed by 1 base and J by 0 bases, leaving 12 bases between them. From germline, CDR1 is MDHEN and CDR2 SYDVKM. The CDR3 has 17 residues. Here the CDR3 DNA reads TGTGCCAGCAGTTTATCTCAGGGTCCAGCAACTAATGAAAAACTGTTTTTT. Protein product: CASSLSQGPATNEKLFF.

V gene TRBV18 combines with J gene TRBJ2-7; 8 bases are a match to TRBD2. CDR1 and CDR2 from the germline V gene are KGHSH and LQKENI. The J segment lost 6 bases and the V segment lost 5 bases, leaving 15 bases of the junction unmatched. This CDR3 spans 16 amino acids. In DNA, the CDR3 is TGTGCCAGCTCAGCACAACCGGGACTAGACTCTCTCGAGCAGTACTTC. Translation: CASSAQPGLDSLEQYF.

The gene calls are TRBV9 and TRBJ2-7; tentative D call: TRBD1 (5 bases). The CDR3 sequence is 15 residues long. Germline CDR1 reads SGDLS; CDR2 reads YYNGEE. Trimming shortened V by 4 bases and J by 5 bases, and 19 bases separated the two germline ends. The CDR3 sequence is CASSSRGGAPHEQYF. Written as DNA, the CDR3 is TGTGCCAGCAGCTCTCGTGGTGGGGCCCCTCACGAGCAGTACTTC.

This rearrangement joins TRBV9 to TRBJ2-7, with D hard to call. Germline CDR1 and CDR2: SGDLS and YYNGEE. The CDR3 spans 14 residues. V was shortened by 0 bases and J by 4 bases, with 11 bases between the two germline ends. For the CDR3, the DNA is TGTGCCAGCAGCGTAGGCTTGTCCCAGTACGAGCAGTACTTC. This codes for CASSVGLSQYEQYF. Together with reference TRBV9 and TRBJ2-7, the CDR3 gives the full variable domain: DSGVTQTPKHLITATGQRVTLRCSPRSGDLSVYWYQQSLDQGLQFLIQYYNGEERAKGNILERFSAQQFPDLHSELNLSSLELGDSALYFCASSVGLSQYEQYFGPGTRLTVT.

Concerning this clone: This sample also contains other DNA sequences that code for the same CDR3. This chain uses TRBV5-1 with TRBJ2-5; maybe TRBD2 (6 bases). Germline V gives CDR1 SGHRS, CDR2 YFSETQ. The germline V and J ends were trimmed by 4 bases and 2 bases, with 12 bases remaining between them. The CDR3 runs to 14 residues. The CDR3 sequence is CASSPGTSQETQYF. The DNA for the CDR3 is TGCGCCAGCAGCCCCGGGACTTCACAAGAGACCCAGTACTTC.

This clone was counted a single time. The chain uses TRBV6-1 and TRBJ2-7; D is perhaps TRBD1 (5 bases). Germline V gene data show CDR1 as MNHNS and CDR2 as SASEGT. The CDR3 has 14 amino acids. The V end was cut by 8 bases, the J end by 0 bases, with 14 bases between. The CDR3 region is CASATDPSSYEQYF. DNA of the CDR3: TGTGCCAGCGCGACAGACCCCAGCTCCTACGAGCAGTACTTC.

V is TRBV19 and J is TRBJ1-4; D is undetermined. V lost 10 bases, J lost 4 bases, and 16 bases lay in between. The CDR3 runs 14 residues. Per germline, CDR1 LNHDA and CDR2 SQIVND (reference sequence). CDR3: CATLNPGLNEKLFF. The CDR3 DNA follows: TGTGCCACCCTCAATCCGGGCCTTAATGAAAAACTGTTTTTT.

V gene TRBV18 combines with J gene TRBJ2-5; TRBD2 agrees at 14 bases. The CDR3 sequence is 17 residues long. Germline V lookup: CDR1 KGHSH, CDR2 LQKENI. After removal of 3 bases from V and 3 bases from J, the junction contained 6 bases not matched to a gene. This CDR3 reads CASSPVRLAGGKETQYF. The DNA of the CDR3 is TGTGCCAGCTCACCGGTGAGACTAGCGGGAGGGAAAGAGACCCAGTACTTC.

This clone was counted a few times. With only one base between it and a far larger clone, this is likely a read error. The genes are TRBV5-8 and TRBJ1-1; no definite D call. This CDR3 has 13 residues. The V gene's germline CDR1 is SGHTS and CDR2 YDEGEE. The CDR3 DNA reads TGTGACAGCAGTTCCACATCGAACACTGAAGCTTTCTTT. It yields the protein CDSSSTSNTEAFF.

V gene TRBV5-3 combines with J gene TRBJ2-7; D uncertain. TRBV5-3 is recorded as an ORF, its role being uncertain. Trimming shortened V by 0 bases and J by 6 bases, and 16 bases separated the two germline ends. CDR3 length equals 15 residues. DNA of the CDR3: TGTGCCAGAAGCTTGGGACGGGTTAAAACGGGCGAGCAGTACTTC. It encodes CARSLGRVKTGEQYF.

The chain has TRBV19 and TRBJ1-5, with 7 bases fitting TRBD1. V trimming: 4 bases; J trimming: 0 bases; junction bases outside the gene matches: 6. Germline CDR1 and CDR2: LNHDA and SQIVND (reference sequence). The CDR3 spans 16 residues. CDR3 bases: TGTGCCAGTAGTAGAGTACAGGGGTATAGCAATCAGCCCCAGCATTTT. Translating gives CASSRVQGYSNQPQHF. Full variable domain (rest looked up from reference TRBV19 and TRBJ1-5): DGGITQSPKYLFRKEGQNVTLSCEQNLNHDAMYWYRQDPGQGLRLIYYSQIVNDFQKGDIAEGYSVSREKKESFPLTVTSAQKNPTAFYLCASSRVQGYSNQPQHFGDGTRLSIL.

V gene TRBV6-1 combines with J gene TRBJ1-4; D is ambiguous. This CDR3 has 15 amino acids. Germline loops: CDR1 MNHNS, CDR2 SASEGT. V was clipped by 7 bases and J by 2 bases, with 14 bases between them. The CDR3 loop reads CASITERATNEKLFF. CDR3 DNA: TGTGCCAGCATAACCGAGCGGGCCACTAATGAAAAACTGTTTTTT.

This clone was seen only once. The chain employs TRBV10-3 and TRBJ2-1, with TRBD2 matching over 7 bases. The junction had 10 bases not matched to a gene; V was cut back by 3 bases and J by 8 bases. Looked up from germline, CDR1 is ENHRY and CDR2 is SYGVKD. The CDR3 has 15 amino acids. CDR3 bases: TGTGCCATCAGTGACTCTAGCGGACGTACAGATGAGCAGTTCTTC. Encoded protein: CAISDSSGRTDEQFF.

The J gene is TRBJ2-1, the V gene TRBV5-1; D tentatively fits TRBD1 or TRBD2 (5 bases each). The CDR3 spans 13 residues. V was clipped by 6 bases and J by 9 bases, with 16 bases between them. CDR1 is SGHRS, CDR2 YFSETQ, per germline. For the CDR3, the DNA is TGCGCCAGCATCTCCGGGTGGGACGGTGAGCAGTTCTTC. Protein: CASISGWDGEQFF.

There are a few counts of this clone. V and J are TRBV28 and TRBJ2-3; D not certain. CDR3 length equals 12 residues. V was clipped by 8 bases and J by 8 bases, with 14 bases between them. CDR1 is MDHEN and CDR2 is SYDVKM in the germline V gene. The CDR3 nucleotides are TGTGCCAGCGGATTTAGTGTCGGTACGCAGTATTTT. Amino acids: CASGFSVGTQYF. Supplemented by reference TRBV28 and TRBJ2-3, the full variable domain reads DVKVTQSSRYLVKRTGEKVFLECVQDMDHENMFWYRQDPGLGLRLIYFSYDVKMKEKGDIPEGYSVSREKKERFSLILESASTNQTSMYLCASGFSVGTQYFGPGTRLTVL.

The CDR3 DNA is TGTGCCACCAGCAGCCTACGGACAATGAACACTGAAGCTTTCTTT. Its translation is CATSSLRTMNTEAFF. The V and J genes are TRBV15 and TRBJ1-1; D may be TRBD1 (5 bases). The CDR3 runs to 15 residues. V was cut by 3 bases and J by 0 bases, with 11 bases left in between. Germline values: CDR1 LNHNV, CDR2 YYDKDF (reference sequence). Filled out from reference TRBV15 and TRBJ1-1, the complete variable domain reads DAMVIQNPRYQVTQFGKPVTLSCSQTLNHNVMYWYQQKSSQAPKLLFHYYDKDFNNEADTPDNFQSRRPNTSFCFLDIRSPGLGDTAMYLCATSSLRTMNTEAFFGQGTRLTVV.